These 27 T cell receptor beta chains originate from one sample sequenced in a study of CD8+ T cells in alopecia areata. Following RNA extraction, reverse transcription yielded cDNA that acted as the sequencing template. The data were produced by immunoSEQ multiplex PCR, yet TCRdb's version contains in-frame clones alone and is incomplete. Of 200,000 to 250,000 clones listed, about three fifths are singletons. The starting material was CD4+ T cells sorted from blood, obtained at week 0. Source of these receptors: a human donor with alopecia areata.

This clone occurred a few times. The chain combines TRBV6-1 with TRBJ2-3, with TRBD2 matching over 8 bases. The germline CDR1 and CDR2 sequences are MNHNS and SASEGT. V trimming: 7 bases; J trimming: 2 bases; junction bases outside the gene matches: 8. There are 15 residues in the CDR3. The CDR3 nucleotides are TGTGCCAGCACCCCCGCGGGGGGAACCACAGATACGCAGTATTTT. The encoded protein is CASTPAGGTTDTQYF.

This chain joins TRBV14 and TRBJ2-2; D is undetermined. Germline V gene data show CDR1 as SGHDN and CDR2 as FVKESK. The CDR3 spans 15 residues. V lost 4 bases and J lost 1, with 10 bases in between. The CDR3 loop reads CASSPRAGNTGELFF. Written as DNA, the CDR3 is TGTGCCAGCAGCCCTCGCGCAGGGAACACCGGGGAGCTGTTTTTT.

In nucleotides, the CDR3 is TGTGCCAGCAGCCATGACGACAGGCTGTACACAGATACGCAGTATTTT. Its translation is CASSHDDRLYTDTQYF. The chain joins TRBV4-2 to TRBJ2-3; D might be TRBD1 (6 bases). Germline V gene sequence: CDR1 LGHNA, CDR2 YNFKEQ. The V end lost 3 bases, the J end lost 2 bases, and 15 bases lay between the germline ends. The CDR3 length is 16 residues.

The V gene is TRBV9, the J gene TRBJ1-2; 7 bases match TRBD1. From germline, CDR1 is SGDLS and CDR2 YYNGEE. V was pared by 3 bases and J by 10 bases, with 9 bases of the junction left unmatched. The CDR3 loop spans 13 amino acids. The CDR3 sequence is CASSAGTVRDYTF. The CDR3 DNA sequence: TGTGCCAGCAGCGCCGGGACAGTCCGAGACTACACCTTC.

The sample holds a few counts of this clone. CDR3 residues: CSANRGIGSYEQYF. Here the CDR3 DNA reads TGCAGCGCAAACAGGGGGATAGGTTCCTACGAGCAGTACTTC. J is TRBJ2-7 and V is TRBV29-1; 8 nucleotides align to TRBD1. CDR3 length: 14 amino acids. Looked up from germline, CDR1 is SQVTM and CDR2 is ANQGSEA. J was trimmed by 1 base and V by 7 bases; bases with no gene match: 9.

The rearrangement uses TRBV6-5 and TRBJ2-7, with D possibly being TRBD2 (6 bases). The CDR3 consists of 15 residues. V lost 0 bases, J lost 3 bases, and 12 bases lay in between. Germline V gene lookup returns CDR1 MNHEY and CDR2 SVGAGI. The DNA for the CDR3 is TGTGCCAGCAGTTACTCTAGCGGACCTAGCTACGAGCAGTACTTC. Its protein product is CASSYSSGPSYEQYF.

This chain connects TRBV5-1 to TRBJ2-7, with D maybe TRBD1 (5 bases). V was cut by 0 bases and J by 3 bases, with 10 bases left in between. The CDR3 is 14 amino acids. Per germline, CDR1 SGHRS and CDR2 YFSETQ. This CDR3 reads CASSLAPTVYEQYF. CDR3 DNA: TGCGCCAGCAGCTTGGCTCCGACAGTCTACGAGCAGTACTTC.

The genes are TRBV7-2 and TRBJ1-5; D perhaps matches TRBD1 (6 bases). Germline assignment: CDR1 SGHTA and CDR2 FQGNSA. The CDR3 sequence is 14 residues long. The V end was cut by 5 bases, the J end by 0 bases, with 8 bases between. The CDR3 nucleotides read TGTGCCAGCAGCCGACAGGTTAGCAATCAGCCCCAGCATTTT. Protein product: CASSRQVSNQPQHF.

This CDR3 reads CASSVVGQLTDTQYF. CDR3 DNA: TGTGCCAGCAGCGTAGTAGGACAGCTCACAGATACGCAGTATTTT. V and J are TRBV9 and TRBJ2-3; TRBD1 might be the D (6 bases). The CDR3 is made up of 15 amino acids. The V end lost 0 bases, the J end lost 2 bases, and 10 bases lay between the germline ends. Germline CDR1 and CDR2: SGDLS and YYNGEE.

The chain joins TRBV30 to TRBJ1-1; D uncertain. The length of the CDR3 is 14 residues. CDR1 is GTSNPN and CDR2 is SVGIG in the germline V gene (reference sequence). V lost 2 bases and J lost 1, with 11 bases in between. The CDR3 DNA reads TGTGCCTGGAGTCGACACCTGACGAACACTGAAGCTTTCTTT. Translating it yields CAWSRHLTNTEAFF.

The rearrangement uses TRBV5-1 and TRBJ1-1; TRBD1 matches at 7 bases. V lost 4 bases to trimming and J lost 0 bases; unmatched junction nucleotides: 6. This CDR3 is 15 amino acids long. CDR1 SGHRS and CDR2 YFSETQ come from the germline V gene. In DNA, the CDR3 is TGCGCCAGCAGCCCTACAGGGGCGGTGAACACTGAAGCTTTCTTT. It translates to CASSPTGAVNTEAFF.

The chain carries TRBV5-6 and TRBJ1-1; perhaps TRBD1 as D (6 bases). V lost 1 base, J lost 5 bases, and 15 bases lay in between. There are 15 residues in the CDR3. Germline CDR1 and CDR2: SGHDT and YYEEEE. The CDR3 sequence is CASSLRAARGTEAFF. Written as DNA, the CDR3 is TGTGCCAGCAGCTTGAGGGCGGCGAGGGGGACTGAAGCTTTCTTT.

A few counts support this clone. The CDR3 region has the DNA TGTGCCAGCAGCTCTAGCTTCTACGAGCAGTACTTC. It codes for CASSSSFYEQYF. This chain connects TRBV7-2 to TRBJ2-7; D is possibly TRBD2 (5 bases). Trimming left V 4 bases short and J 3 bases short, with 7 bases between. The CDR3 consists of 12 residues. Germline V gene lookup returns CDR1 SGHTA and CDR2 FQGNSA. The entire variable domain, with the rest obtained from reference TRBV7-2 and TRBJ2-7, is as follows: GAGVSQSPSNKVTEKGKDVELRCDPISGHTALYWYRQSLGQGLEFLIYFQGNSAPDKSGLPSDRFSAERTGGSVSTLTIQRTQQEDSAVYLCASSSSFYEQYFGPGTRLTVT.

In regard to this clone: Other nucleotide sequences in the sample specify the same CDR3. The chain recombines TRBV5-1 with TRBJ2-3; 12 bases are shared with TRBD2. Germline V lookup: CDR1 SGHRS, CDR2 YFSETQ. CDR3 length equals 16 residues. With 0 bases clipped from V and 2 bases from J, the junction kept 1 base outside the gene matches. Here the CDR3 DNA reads TGCGCCAGCAGCTTGGGGACTAGCGGGACCACAGATACGCAGTATTTT. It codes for CASSLGTSGTTDTQYF.

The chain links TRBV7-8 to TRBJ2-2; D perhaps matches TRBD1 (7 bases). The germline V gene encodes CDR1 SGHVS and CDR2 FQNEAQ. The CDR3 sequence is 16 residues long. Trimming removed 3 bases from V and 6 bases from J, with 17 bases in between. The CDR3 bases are TGTGCCAGCAGCTTGCGGGCAGGGGGGACCGCCGGGGAGCTGTTTTTT. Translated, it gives CASSLRAGGTAGELFF.

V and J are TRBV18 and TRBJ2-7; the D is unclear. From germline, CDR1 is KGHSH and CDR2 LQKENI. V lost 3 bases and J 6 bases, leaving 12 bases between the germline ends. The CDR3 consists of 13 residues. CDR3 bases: TGTGCCAGCTCACCGGACCGGGCGTCCGAGCAGTACTTC. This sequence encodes CASSPDRASEQYF. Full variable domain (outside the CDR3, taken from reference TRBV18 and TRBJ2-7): NAGVMQNPRHLVRRRGQEARLRCSPMKGHSHVYWYRQLPEEGLKFMVYLQKENIIDESGMPKERFSAEFPKEGPSILRIQQVVRGDSAAYFCASSPDRASEQYFGPGTRLTVT.

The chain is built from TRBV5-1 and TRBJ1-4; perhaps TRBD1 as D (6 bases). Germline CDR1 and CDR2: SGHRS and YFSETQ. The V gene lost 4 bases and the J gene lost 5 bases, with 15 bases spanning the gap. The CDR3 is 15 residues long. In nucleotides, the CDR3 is TGCGCCAGCAGCCAAACAGGGTCGGCGAATGAAAAACTGTTTTTT. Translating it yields CASSQTGSANEKLFF.

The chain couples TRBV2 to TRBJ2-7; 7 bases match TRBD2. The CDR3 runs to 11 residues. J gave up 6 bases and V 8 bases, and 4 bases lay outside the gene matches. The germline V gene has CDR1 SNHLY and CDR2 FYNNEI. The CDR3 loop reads CASGGEGEQYF. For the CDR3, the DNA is TGTGCCAGCGGGGGGGAAGGCGAGCAGTACTTC.

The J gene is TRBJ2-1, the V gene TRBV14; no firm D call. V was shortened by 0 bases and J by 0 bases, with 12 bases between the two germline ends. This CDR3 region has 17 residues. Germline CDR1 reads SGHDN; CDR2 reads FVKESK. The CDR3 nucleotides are TGTGCCAGCAGCCAAGATCGGCTAGTGAGCTCCTACAATGAGCAGTTCTTC. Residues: CASSQDRLVSSYNEQFF.

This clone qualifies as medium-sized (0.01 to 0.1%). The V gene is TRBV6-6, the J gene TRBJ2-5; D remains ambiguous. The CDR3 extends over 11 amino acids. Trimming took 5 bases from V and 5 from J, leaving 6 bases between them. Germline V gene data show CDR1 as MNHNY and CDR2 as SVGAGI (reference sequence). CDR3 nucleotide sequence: TGTGCCAGCAGTGTGGGGGAGACCCAGTACTTC. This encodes CASSVGETQYF.

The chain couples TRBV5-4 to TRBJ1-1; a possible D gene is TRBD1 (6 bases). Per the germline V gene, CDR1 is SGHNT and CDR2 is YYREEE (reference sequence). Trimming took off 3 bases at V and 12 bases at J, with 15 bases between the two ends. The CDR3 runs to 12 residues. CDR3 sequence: CASSWDISGTFF. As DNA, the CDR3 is TGTGCCAGCAGCTGGGACATCAGCGGGACTTTCTTT.

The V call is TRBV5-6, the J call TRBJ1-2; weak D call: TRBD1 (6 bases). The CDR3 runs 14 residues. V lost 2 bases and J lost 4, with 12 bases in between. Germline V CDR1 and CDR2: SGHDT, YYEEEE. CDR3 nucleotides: TGTGCCAGCAGCTTCGCAGGGGCGAGCTATGGCTACACCTTC. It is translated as CASSFAGASYGYTF.

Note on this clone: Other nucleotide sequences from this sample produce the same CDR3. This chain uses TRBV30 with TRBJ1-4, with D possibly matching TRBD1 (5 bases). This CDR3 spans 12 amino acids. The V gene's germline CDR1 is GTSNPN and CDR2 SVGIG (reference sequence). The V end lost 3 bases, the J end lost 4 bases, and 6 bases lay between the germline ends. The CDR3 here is CAWRQGNEKLFF. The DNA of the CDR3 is TGTGCCTGGAGGCAGGGTAATGAAAAACTGTTTTTT.

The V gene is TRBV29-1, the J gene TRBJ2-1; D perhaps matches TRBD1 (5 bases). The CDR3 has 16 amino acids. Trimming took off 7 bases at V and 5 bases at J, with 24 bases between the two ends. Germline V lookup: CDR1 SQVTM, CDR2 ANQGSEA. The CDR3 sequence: CSGLRTPTNPHNEQFF. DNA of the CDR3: TGCAGCGGTCTCCGGACACCTACCAACCCCCACAATGAGCAGTTCTTC.

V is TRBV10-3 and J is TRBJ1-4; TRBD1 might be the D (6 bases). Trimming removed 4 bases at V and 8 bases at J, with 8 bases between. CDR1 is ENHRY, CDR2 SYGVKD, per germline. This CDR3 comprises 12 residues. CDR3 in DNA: TGTGCCATCAGTGCAACAGGGGAAAAACTGTTTTTT. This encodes CAISATGEKLFF.

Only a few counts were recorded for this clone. The CDR3 DNA follows: TGTGCCAGCAGCTTCCTTACAGGAACCTACAATGAGCAGTTCTTC. Translating it yields CASSFLTGTYNEQFF. The V call is TRBV7-2, the J call TRBJ2-1, with a possible D match to TRBD1 (5 bases). Germline V CDR1 and CDR2: SGHTA, FQGNSA. V was trimmed by 3 bases and J by 2 bases, leaving 11 bases between them. CDR3 size: 15 residues. The whole variable domain, remainder taken from reference TRBV7-2 and TRBJ2-1, is GAGVSQSPSNKVTEKGKDVELRCDPISGHTALYWYRQSLGQGLEFLIYFQGNSAPDKSGLPSDRFSAERTGGSVSTLTIQRTQQEDSAVYLCASSFLTGTYNEQFFGPGTRLTVL.

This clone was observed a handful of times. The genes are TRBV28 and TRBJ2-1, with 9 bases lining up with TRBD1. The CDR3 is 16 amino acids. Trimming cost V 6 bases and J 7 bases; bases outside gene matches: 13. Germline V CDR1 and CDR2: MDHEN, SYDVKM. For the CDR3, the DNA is TGTGCCAGCAGCTTAAGCCCGGGACAGGGATCTAATGAGCAGTTCTTC. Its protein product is CASSLSPGQGSNEQFF.